These T cell receptor beta chains were read from a single sample in a study of neurological immune-mediated disorders. One entry per CDR3 protein results from TCRdb running MiXCR on the 5' RACE reads. The table lists about 70,000 distinct CDR3 sequences, 2.5% to 4% of them singletons. The sequencing sample was made of PBMCs. The receptors stem from a woman in her forties or fifties with multiple sclerosis. The CDR3 runs from the conserved cysteine through the conserved F or W.

V: TRBV7-2; CDR3: CASSITSGGAHTGELFF
V: TRBV10-2; CDR3: CASIRTGLTNPQETQYF
V: TRBV20-1; CDR3: CSAPGLRAEEQFF
V: TRBV7-2; CDR3: CASSLGLNTGELFF
V: TRBV12-3/TRBV12-4; CDR3: CASSFWAGGRYEQYF
V: TRBV20-1; CDR3: CSAREPQGAVSPLHF
V: TRBV20-1; CDR3: CSARRVDSPLHF
V: TRBV18; CDR3: CASSPGANTEAFF
V: TRBV20-1; CDR3: CSARESSGAGEQFF
V: TRBV20-1; CDR3: CSAQQGWEQFF
V: TRBV5-1; CDR3: CDSSMDRNEQFF